These T cell receptor beta chains were read from a single sample in a study of blood T cell repertoires in COVID-19. TCRdb's copy holds only in-frame clones and misses some; the assay was immunoSEQ multiplex PCR. The sample consists of tens of thousands of clones, about four fifths of them appearing once. The sequenced sample consisted of peripheral blood. The receptors stem from a man between 70 and 80 years old with active COVID-19. Each CDR3 is given without its conserved first and last residue.

>TRBJ2-7|TRBV6-5
ASSTSGRGNEQY
>TRBJ2-2|TRBV5-6
ASNQGSWAGELF
>TRBJ1-5|TRBV19
ASMIVGQGSQPQH
>TRBJ2-7|TRBV7-3
ASSLQGQGSEQY
>TRBJ1-2|TRBV5-4
ASSLGGGGQAAYGYT
>TRBJ2-1|TRBV12-3/TRBV12-4
ASSFRVSEQF
>TRBJ2-3|TRBV2
ASGATGTDTDTQY
>TRBJ2-7|TRBV27
ASSLSAGAYEQY
>TRBJ2-7|TRBV27
ASSFAGGEGYEQY
>TRBJ2-4|TRBV18
ASSGQTGGFPKNIQY
>TRBJ2-2|TRBV11-2
ASSLILAGRTGELF
>TRBJ2-2|TRBV12-3/TRBV12-4
ASSSTSPGELF
>TRBJ1-5|TRBV5-1
ASSLEGGGNQPQH
>TRBJ1-1|TRBV4-1
ASSHSTGRVSDEAF
>TRBJ2-5|TRBV28
ASSLISGPRGETQY
>TRBJ2-3|TRBV30
AWRLAATDTQY
>TRBJ2-7|TRBV28
ASSPTPGGRYEQY
>TRBJ1-4|TRBV9
ASSLGGRGGNGEKLF
>TRBJ1-1|TRBV4-3
ASSQERNTEAF
>TRBJ2-2|TRBV24-1
ATSDRTGPNTGELF
>TRBJ2-3|TRBV5-6
ASSLRSGARTDTQY
>TRBJ2-7|TRBV7-2
ASSPRTGTYEQY
>TRBJ2-5|TRBV7-2
ASSPSGETQY
>TRBJ2-1|TRBV5-4
ASSLELAGLNEQF
>TRBJ2-5|TRBV6-1
ASSAGLAGGWETQY
>TRBJ2-1|TRBV7-9
ASSSGGAPYNEQF
>TRBJ2-3|TRBV10-2
ASTGVGGGTDTQY
>TRBJ2-7|TRBV28
ASSRPDRFYEQY
>TRBJ2-2|TRBV2
ASSESRWELF
>TRBJ2-5|TRBV6-5
ASTPRGKGGETQY
>TRBJ2-7|TRBV7-2
ASSLGTSGTEQY
>TRBJ1-5|TRBV4-3
ASSQEGGVTQPQH
>TRBJ1-5|TRBV18
ASSSDRGEPQH
>TRBJ1-2|TRBV28
ASTESRPNYGYT
>TRBJ2-7|TRBV4-2
ASSQGRWGRSYEQY
>TRBJ1-2|TRBV28
ASRGTGEGYT
>TRBJ2-5|TRBV7-2
ASSPRPISGGAETQY
>TRBJ2-3|TRBV9
ASSPRVDGTDTQY
>TRBJ1-5|TRBV19
ASSITTGEAQH
>TRBJ2-7|TRBV25-1
ASSEWNTGEQY
>TRBJ2-7|TRBV28
ASSLSGFSYEQY
>TRBJ2-1|TRBV2
ASKNDRGHEQF
>TRBJ2-6|TRBV4-2
ASSLGTPGSGANVLT
>TRBJ2-3|TRBV5-1
ASSSGSGAFTDTQY
>TRBJ1-1|TRBV5-1
ASSSEGVTEAF
>TRBJ1-2|TRBV11-2
ASSFTGQGDGYT